This entry describes one T cell receptor (beta chain). This entry belongs to a study of blood T cell repertoires in COVID-19. Study background: The origin of the acute and convalescent COVID-19 samples was the United States, Italy and Spain. Sample material is recorded as cDNA or gDNA derived from T cells, B-cell-depleted T cells, or PBMCs.

Sequencing was performed with immunoSEQ multiplex PCR; in TCRdb, only in-frame clones are kept and a portion is missing. Among over 200,000 clones listed, around 90% were seen once. Trimming pared 8 bases from V and 1 base from J, leaving 12 bases between. The CDR3 extends over 14 amino acids. CDR1 and CDR2 (germline): SEHNR, FQNEAQ (reference sequence). The sequence was collected from a woman aged 18 to 35 who had recovered from COVID-19. Sequencing was done on a sample of peripheral blood. This sequence joins TRBV7-9 and TRBJ1-5; the D is unclear. For the CDR3, the DNA is TGTGCCAGCTCCGTTGGAGGGAGCAATCAGCCCCAGCATTTT. Protein sequence: CASSVGGSNQPQHF.